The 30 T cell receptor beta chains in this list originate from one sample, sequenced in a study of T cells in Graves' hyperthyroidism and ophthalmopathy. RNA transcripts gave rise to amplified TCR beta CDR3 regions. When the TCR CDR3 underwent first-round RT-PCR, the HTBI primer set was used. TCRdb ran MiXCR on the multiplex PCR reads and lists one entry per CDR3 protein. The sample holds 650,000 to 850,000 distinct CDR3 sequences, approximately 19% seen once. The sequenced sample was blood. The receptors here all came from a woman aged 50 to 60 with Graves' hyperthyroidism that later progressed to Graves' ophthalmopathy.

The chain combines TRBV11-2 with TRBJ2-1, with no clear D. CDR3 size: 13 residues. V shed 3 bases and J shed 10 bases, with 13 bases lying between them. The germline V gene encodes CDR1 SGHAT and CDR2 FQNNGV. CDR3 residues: CASSLTQGAEQFF. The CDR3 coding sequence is TGTGCCAGCAGCTTGACGCAAGGAGCAGAGCAGTTCTTC.

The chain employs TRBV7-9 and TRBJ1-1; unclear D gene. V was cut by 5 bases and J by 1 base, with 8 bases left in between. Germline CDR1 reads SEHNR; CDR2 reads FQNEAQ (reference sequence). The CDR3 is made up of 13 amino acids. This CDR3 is CASSSDWNTEAFF. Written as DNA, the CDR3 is TGTGCCAGCAGCAGTGACTGGAACACTGAAGCTTTCTTT.

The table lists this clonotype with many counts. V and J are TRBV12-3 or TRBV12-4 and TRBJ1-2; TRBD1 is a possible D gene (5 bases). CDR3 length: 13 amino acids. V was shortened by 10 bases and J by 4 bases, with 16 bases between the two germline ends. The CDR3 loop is CATSGPGLYGYTF. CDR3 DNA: TGTGCCACTTCGGGCCCAGGGCTCTATGGCTACACCTTC.

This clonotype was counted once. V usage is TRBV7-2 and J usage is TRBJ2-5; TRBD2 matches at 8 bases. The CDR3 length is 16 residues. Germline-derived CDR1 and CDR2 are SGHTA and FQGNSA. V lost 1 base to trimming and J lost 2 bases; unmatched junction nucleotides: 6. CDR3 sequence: CASSLEGRGGQETQYF. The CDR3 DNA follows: TGTGCCAGCAGCTTAGAGGGACGGGGGGGACAAGAGACCCAGTACTTC.

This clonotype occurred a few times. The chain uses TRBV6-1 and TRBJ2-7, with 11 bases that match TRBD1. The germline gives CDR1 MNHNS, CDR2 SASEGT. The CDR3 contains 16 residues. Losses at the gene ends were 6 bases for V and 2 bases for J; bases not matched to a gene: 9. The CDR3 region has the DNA TGTGCCAGCAGCACCGGACGGGACAGGGGGGCCTACGAGCAGTACTTC. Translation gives CASSTGRDRGAYEQYF.

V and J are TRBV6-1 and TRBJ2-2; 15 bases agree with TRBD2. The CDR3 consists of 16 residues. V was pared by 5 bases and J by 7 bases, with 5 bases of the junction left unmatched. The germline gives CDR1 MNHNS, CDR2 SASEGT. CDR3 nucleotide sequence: TGTGCCAGCAGTCAAGGGACTAGCGGGGGGTTCGGGGAGCTGTTTTTT. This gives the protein CASSQGTSGGFGELFF.

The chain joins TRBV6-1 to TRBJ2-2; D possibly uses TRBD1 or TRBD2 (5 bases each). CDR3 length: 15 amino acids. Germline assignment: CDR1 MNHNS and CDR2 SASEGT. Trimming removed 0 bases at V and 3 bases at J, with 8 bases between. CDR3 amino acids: CASSEARGDTGELFF. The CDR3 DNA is TGTGCCAGCAGTGAAGCCCGAGGGGACACCGGGGAGCTGTTTTTT.

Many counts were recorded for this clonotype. The CDR3 sequence is CASGTPYSNQPQHF. The CDR3 DNA reads as TGTGCCAGCGGGACACCCTATAGCAATCAGCCCCAGCATTTT. The V call is TRBV2, the J call TRBJ1-5; maybe TRBD1 (6 bases). The germline gives CDR1 SNHLY, CDR2 FYNNEI. The length of the CDR3 is 14 residues. V gave up 8 bases and J gave up 0 bases, with 11 bases separating them. The variable domain in full, completed from reference TRBV2 and TRBJ1-5, reads EPEVTQTPSHQVTQMGQEVILRCVPISNHLYFYWYRQILGQKVEFLVSFYNNEISEKSEIFDDQFSVERPDGSNFTLKIRSTKLEDSAMYFCASGTPYSNQPQHFGDGTRLSIL.

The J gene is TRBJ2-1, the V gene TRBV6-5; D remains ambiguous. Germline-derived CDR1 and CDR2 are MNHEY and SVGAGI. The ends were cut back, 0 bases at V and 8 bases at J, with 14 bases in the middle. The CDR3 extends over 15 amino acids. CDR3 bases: TGTGCCAGCAGTTACTCGGGCAGTCTACGGGATGAGCAGTTCTTC. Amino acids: CASSYSGSLRDEQFF.

CDR3 region: CATRQGAGNTEAFF. The CDR3 DNA sequence: TGCGCCACCCGACAGGGGGCTGGGAACACTGAAGCTTTCTTT. The rearrangement links TRBV10-2 to TRBJ1-1, with TRBD1 matching over 10 bases. V shed 10 bases, J shed 1 base, and the junction held 6 bases outside the gene matches. The CDR3 contains 14 residues. CDR1 and CDR2 from the germline V gene are WSHSY and SAAADI.

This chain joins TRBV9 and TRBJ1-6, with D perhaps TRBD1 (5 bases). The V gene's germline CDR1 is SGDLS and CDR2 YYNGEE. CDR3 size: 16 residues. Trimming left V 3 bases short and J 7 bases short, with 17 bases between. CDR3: CASSALSARVNSPLHF. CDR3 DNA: TGTGCCAGCAGCGCCCTTTCGGCCAGGGTAAATTCACCCCTCCACTTT.

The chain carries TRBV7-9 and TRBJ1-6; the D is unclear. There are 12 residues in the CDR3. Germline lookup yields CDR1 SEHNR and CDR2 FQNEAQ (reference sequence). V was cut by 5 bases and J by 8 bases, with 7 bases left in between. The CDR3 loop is CASSGSDSPLHF. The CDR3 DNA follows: TGTGCCAGCAGCGGATCGGATTCACCCCTCCACTTT.

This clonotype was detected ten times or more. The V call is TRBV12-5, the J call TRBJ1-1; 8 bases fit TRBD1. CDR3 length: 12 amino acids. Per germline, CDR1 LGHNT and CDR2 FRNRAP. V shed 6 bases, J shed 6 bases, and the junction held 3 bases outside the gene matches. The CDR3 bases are TGTGCTAGTGGACCAGGGGGCTCTGAAGCTTTCTTT. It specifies CASGPGGSEAFF.

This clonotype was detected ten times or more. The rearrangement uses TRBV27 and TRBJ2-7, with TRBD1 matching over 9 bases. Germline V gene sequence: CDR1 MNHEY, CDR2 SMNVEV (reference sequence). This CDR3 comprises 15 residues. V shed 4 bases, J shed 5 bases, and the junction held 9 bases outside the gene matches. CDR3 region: CASSSKQGALHEQYF. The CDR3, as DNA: TGTGCCAGCAGTTCCAAACAGGGGGCCCTCCACGAGCAGTACTTC.

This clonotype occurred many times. The CDR3 bases are TGTGCCAGCAGCTTCCGACAGCTCACAGATACGCAGTATTTT. It is translated as CASSFRQLTDTQYF. The chain combines TRBV7-9 with TRBJ2-3, with a tentative D call TRBD1 (5 bases). The V gene's germline CDR1 is SEHNR and CDR2 FQNEAQ (reference sequence). Trimming removed 3 bases at V and 2 bases at J, with 9 bases between. CDR3 size: 14 residues.

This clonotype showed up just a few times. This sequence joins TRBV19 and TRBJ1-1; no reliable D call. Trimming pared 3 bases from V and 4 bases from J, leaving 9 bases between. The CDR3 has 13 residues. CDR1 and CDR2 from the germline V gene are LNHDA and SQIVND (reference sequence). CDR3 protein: CASSISDGTEAFF. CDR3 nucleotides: TGTGCCAGTAGTATCTCAGACGGCACTGAAGCTTTCTTT.

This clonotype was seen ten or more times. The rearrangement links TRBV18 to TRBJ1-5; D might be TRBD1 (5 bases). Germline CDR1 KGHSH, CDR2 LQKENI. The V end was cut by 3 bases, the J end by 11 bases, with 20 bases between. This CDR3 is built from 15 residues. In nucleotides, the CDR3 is TGTGCCAGCTCACCTCGGGGGTCTGAAGTGGCGGCCCAGCATTTT. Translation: CASSPRGSEVAAQHF.

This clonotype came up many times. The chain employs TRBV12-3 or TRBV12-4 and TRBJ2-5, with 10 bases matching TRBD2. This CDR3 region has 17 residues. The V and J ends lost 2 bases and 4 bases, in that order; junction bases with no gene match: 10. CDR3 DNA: TGTGCCAGCAGTTTAACGGAGCGGGGGGGCCCCCGAGAGACCCAGTACTTC. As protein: CASSLTERGGPRETQYF.

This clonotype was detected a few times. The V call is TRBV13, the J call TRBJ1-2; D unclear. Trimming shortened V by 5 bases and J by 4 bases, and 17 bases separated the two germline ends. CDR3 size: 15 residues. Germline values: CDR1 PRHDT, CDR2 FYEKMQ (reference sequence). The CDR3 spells CASSVERGQTYGYTF. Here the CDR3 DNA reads TGTGCCAGCAGCGTAGAAAGAGGGCAGACCTATGGCTACACCTTC.

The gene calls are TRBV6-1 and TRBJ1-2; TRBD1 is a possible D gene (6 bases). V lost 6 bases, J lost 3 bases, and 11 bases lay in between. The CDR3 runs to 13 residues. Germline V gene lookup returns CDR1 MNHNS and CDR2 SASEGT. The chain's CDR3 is CASSQGWDYGYTF. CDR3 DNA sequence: TGTGCCAGCAGCCAGGGGTGGGACTATGGCTACACCTTC.

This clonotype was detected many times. The CDR3 sequence is CSAFDPEDGYNSPLHF. DNA for the CDR3: TGCAGTGCTTTTGACCCCGAGGACGGTTATAATTCACCCCTCCACTTT. This chain joins TRBV20-1 and TRBJ1-6; D is ambiguous. V lost 5 bases and J lost 4, with 18 bases in between. Germline V CDR1 and CDR2: DFQATT, SNEGSKA (reference sequence). The CDR3 loop spans 16 amino acids.

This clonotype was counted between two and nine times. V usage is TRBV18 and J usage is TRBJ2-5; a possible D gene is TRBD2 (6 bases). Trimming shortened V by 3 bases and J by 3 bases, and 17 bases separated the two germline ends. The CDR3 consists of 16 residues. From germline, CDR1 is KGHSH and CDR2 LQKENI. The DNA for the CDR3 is TGTGCCAGCTCACCCCAGTGGGGGGTCGGGGAAGAGACCCAGTACTTC. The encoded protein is CASSPQWGVGEETQYF.

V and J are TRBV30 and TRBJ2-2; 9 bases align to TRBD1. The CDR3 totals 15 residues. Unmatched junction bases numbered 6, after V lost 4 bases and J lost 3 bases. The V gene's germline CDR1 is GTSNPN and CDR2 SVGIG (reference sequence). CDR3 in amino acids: CAWTPGQGHTGELFF. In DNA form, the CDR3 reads TGTGCCTGGACCCCCGGACAGGGGCACACCGGGGAGCTGTTTTTT.

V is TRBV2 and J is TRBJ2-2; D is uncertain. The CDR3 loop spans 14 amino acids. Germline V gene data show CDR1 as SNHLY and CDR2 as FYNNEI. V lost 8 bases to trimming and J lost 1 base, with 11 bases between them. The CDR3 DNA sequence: TGTGCCAGCTTATGGGCAGGGAACACCGGGGAGCTGTTTTTT. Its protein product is CASLWAGNTGELFF.

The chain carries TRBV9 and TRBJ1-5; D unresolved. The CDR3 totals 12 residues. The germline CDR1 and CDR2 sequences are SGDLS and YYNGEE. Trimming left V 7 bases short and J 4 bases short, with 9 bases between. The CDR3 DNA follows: TGTGCCAGCGGTGACGTTAATCAGCCCCAGCATTTT. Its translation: CASGDVNQPQHF.

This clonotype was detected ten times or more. The CDR3 is CASSTRDKSTDTQYF. The CDR3 DNA is TGTGCCAGCAGCACCCGGGACAAGAGCACAGATACGCAGTATTTT. The chain is built from TRBV7-9 and TRBJ2-3; a possible D gene is TRBD1 (6 bases). The CDR3 loop spans 15 amino acids. In germline, CDR1 is SEHNR, CDR2 FQNEAQ (reference sequence). V lost 5 bases and J 0 bases, leaving 12 bases between the germline ends.

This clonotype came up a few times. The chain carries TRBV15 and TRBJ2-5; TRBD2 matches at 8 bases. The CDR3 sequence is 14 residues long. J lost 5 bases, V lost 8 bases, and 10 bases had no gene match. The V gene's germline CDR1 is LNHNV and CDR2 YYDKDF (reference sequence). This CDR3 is CATSVTGGRETQYF. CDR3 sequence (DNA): TGTGCCACCTCTGTAACGGGGGGGCGTGAGACCCAGTACTTC. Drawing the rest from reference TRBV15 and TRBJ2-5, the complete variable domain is DAMVIQNPRYQVTQFGKPVTLSCSQTLNHNVMYWYQQKSSQAPKLLFHYYDKDFNNEADTPDNFQSRRPNTSFCFLDIRSPGLGDTAMYLCATSVTGGRETQYFGPGTRLLVL.

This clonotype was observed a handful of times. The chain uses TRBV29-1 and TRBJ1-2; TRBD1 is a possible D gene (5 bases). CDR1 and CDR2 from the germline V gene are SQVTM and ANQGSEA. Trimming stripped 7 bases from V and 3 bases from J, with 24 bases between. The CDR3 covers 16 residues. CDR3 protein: CSADNPGRRLDYGYTF. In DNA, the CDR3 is TGCAGCGCCGATAACCCGGGACGCCGGCTTGACTATGGCTACACCTTC.

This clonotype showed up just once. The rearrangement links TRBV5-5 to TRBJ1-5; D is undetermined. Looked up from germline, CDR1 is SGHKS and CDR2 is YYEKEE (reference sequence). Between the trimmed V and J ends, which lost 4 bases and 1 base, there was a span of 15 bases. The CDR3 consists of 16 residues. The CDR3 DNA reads TGTGCCAGCAGCCTTGCTGAGGGTCACAGCAATCAGCCCCAGCATTTT. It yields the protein CASSLAEGHSNQPQHF. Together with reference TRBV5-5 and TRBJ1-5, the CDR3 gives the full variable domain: DAGVTQSPTHLIKTRGQQVTLRCSPISGHKSVSWYQQVLGQGPQFIFQYYEKEERGRGNFPDRFSARQFPNYSSELNVNALLLGDSALYLCASSLAEGHSNQPQHFGDGTRLSIL.

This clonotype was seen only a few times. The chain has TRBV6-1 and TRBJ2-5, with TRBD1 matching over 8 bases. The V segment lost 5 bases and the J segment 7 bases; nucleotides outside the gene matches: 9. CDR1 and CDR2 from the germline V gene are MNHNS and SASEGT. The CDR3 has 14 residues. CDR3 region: CASSRSRGPGTQYF. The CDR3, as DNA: TGTGCCAGCAGTAGATCCAGGGGGCCCGGGACCCAGTACTTC.